The 4 T cell receptor beta chains listed next were all sequenced from one sample in a study of technical replicates of blood from a handful of donors. Sequencing was performed with immunoSEQ multiplex PCR; in TCRdb, only in-frame clones are kept and a portion is missing. The sample has around 80,000 clones; about 96% are singletons. The sequenced sample was T cells isolated from PBMCs. The receptors derive from a human donor in good health.

This clone was detected only once. This chain connects TRBV29-1 to TRBJ2-7; TRBD1 matches 7 bases. The CDR3 sequence is 12 residues long. V gave up 6 bases and J gave up 3 bases; unmatched junction bases: 5. Looked up from germline, CDR1 is SQVTM and CDR2 is ANQGSEA. Here the CDR3 DNA reads TGCAGCGTCGGATGGGACAGCTACGAGCAGTACTTC. Its translation: CSVGWDSYEQYF.

The chain joins TRBV18 to TRBJ2-7; 8 bases map to TRBD2. CDR1 and CDR2 (germline): KGHSH, LQKENI. The CDR3 totals 15 residues. V dropped 4 bases and J dropped 3; count of bases not matched to a gene: 8. In nucleotides, the CDR3 is TGTGCCAGCTCACGATCCCGGACTAGCAGCTACGAGCAGTACTTC. Its protein product is CASSRSRTSSYEQYF.

The chain is built from TRBV28 and TRBJ1-4; the match to TRBD1 covers 7 bases. This CDR3 region has 14 residues. Trimming cost V 5 bases and J 4 bases; bases outside gene matches: 4. Germline V gives CDR1 MDHEN, CDR2 SYDVKM. DNA for the CDR3: TGTGCCAGCAGTGGGACAGCCGATAATGAAAAACTGTTTTTT. It encodes CASSGTADNEKLFF.

V and J are TRBV5-1 and TRBJ2-2, with 8 nucleotides matching TRBD2. The V segment lost 2 bases and the J segment 5 bases; nucleotides outside the gene matches: 2. The germline CDR1 and CDR2 sequences are SGHRS and YFSETQ. The CDR3 contains 14 residues. Written as DNA, the CDR3 is TGCGCCAGCAGCTTAGCGGGAGCGACCGGGGAGCTGTTTTTT. Translation: CASSLAGATGELFF.